This paragraph reports one T cell receptor (beta chain). Antigen unknown. Sequencing was performed with immunoSEQ multiplex PCR; in TCRdb, only in-frame clones are kept and a portion is missing. The sample consists of around 130,000 clones, about 82% of them appearing once. These data originate in a study of T cell responses to AZD1222 COVID-19 vaccine. The study's findings and limits: In the spike-specific TCR repertoire, nearly half reportedly target unmutated variant regions. Clonal diversity may have been underestimated, and the donors were mostly white British, with more females than males. Without day 14 samples, only post-peak T cell repertoires were studied. There were vaccine-associated CD4 TCRs across spike, dominant at 160-218 and 743-854.

The source was peripheral blood, collected on day 0 of AZD1222 vaccination. The clonotype comes from an adult in good health.

The DNA of the CDR3 is TGCGCCAGCAGCCAAACAGGGGTAGGCTCCTACGAGCAGTACTTC. Protein sequence: CASSQTGVGSYEQYF. The V gene is TRBV4-1, the J gene TRBJ2-7; 7 bases align to TRBD1. The CDR3 is 15 amino acids. J gave up 0 bases and V 2 bases, and 4 bases lay outside the gene matches. CDR1 MGHRA and CDR2 YSYEKL come from the germline V gene.